A single sample is the source of the 15 T cell receptor beta chains below, sequenced in a study of blood T cell repertoires in COVID-19. Data came from immunoSEQ multiplex PCR; TCRdb stores just in-frame clones and leaves some out. This table holds 150,000 to 200,000 clones, 65% to 90% found once. The specimen sequenced was peripheral blood. Receptors were obtained from a man in his fifties or sixties with acute or convalescent COVID-19.

The rearrangement joins TRBV27 to TRBJ1-5, with D perhaps matching TRBD1 (5 bases). Germline V lookup: CDR1 MNHEY, CDR2 SMNVEV (reference sequence). Trimming removed 9 bases from V and 0 bases from J, with 21 bases in between. The CDR3 sequence is 17 residues long. As DNA, the CDR3 is TGTGCCAGGCGGGGGACCGATAACCCGTTTAGCAATCAGCCCCAGCATTTT. Translation gives CARRGTDNPFSNQPQHF.

This clone was seen more than once but under ten times. This sequence joins TRBV29-1 and TRBJ2-1; D remains unclear. The CDR3 is 14 residues long. The germline gives CDR1 SQVTM, CDR2 ANQGSEA. Trimming took off 0 bases at V and 7 bases at J, with 13 bases between the two ends. CDR3 coding DNA: TGCAGCGTTGAAGATCCCACAACGTGGAATGAGCAGTTCTTC. Encoded protein: CSVEDPTTWNEQFF.

This rearrangement joins TRBV11-2 to TRBJ2-2; 11 bases are shared with TRBD2. The trim removed 5 bases at V and 3 bases at J, leaving 11 bases unmatched. This CDR3 has 18 residues. Per the germline V gene, CDR1 is SGHAT and CDR2 is FQNNGV. The CDR3 DNA follows: TGTGCCAGCAGCCCTAGGGTCGGGACTAGCGGAGACACCGGGGAGCTGTTTTTT. It is translated as CASSPRVGTSGDTGELFF.

The chain uses TRBV30 and TRBJ2-3; tentative D call: TRBD1 (6 bases). The V end lost 8 bases, the J end lost 2 bases, and 11 bases lay between the germline ends. The CDR3 is made up of 12 amino acids. Germline V CDR1 and CDR2: GTSNPN, SVGIG (reference sequence). The CDR3 nucleotides read TGTGCCGGGCAGGGGACCACAGATACGCAGTATTTT. The encoded protein is CAGQGTTDTQYF.

Note on this clone: The sample has other DNA sequences that encode this CDR3 too. This chain joins TRBV28 and TRBJ1-6; 7 positions match TRBD1. The CDR3 extends over 15 amino acids. The V gene end was trimmed by 5 bases and the J gene end by 2 bases; junction bases not matched to a gene: 3. Per germline, CDR1 MDHEN and CDR2 SYDVKM. CDR3: CASSPRGPYNSPLHF. DNA of the CDR3: TGTGCCAGCAGTCCAAGGGGGCCCTATAATTCACCCCTCCACTTT.

CDR3 residues: CATSDPGTYEQYF. The CDR3 coding sequence is TGTGCCACCAGTGATCCCGGGACCTACGAGCAGTACTTC. The rearrangement uses TRBV24-1 and TRBJ2-7; TRBD2 might be the D (5 bases). V lost 3 bases and J lost 2, with 7 bases in between. CDR1 is KGHDR, CDR2 SFDVKD, per germline. CDR3 size: 13 residues.

The chain uses TRBV19 and TRBJ1-1, with TRBD1 matching over 10 bases. Germline V gene sequence: CDR1 LNHDA, CDR2 SQIVND (reference sequence). The CDR3 runs to 14 residues. Trimming cost V 5 bases and J 10 bases; bases outside gene matches: 10. CDR3 nucleotides: TGTGCCAGTAGTCCCGGACAGGGGGGGCGGAGAGCTTTCTTT. Its translation is CASSPGQGGRRAFF. The variable domain in full, with the rest retrieved from reference TRBV19 and TRBJ1-1, is DGGITQSPKYLFRKEGQNVTLSCEQNLNHDAMYWYRQDPGQGLRLIYYSQIVNDFQKGDIAEGYSVSREKKESFPLTVTSAQKNPTAFYLCASSPGQGGRRAFFGQGTRLTVV.

The chain combines TRBV11-3 with TRBJ2-1, with D perhaps matching TRBD1 (6 bases). The CDR3 contains 12 residues. V lost 5 bases and J lost 7, with 9 bases in between. From germline, CDR1 is SGHNT and CDR2 YENEEA. CDR3 sequence reads: CASSLTGNEQFF. The CDR3 DNA follows: TGTGCCAGCAGCCTCACAGGGAATGAGCAGTTCTTC.

The rearrangement links TRBV30 to TRBJ2-7; TRBD1 might be the D (5 bases). CDR3 length equals 13 residues. The V gene lost 4 bases and the J gene lost 2 bases, with 12 bases spanning the gap. The germline gives CDR1 GTSNPN, CDR2 SVGIG (reference sequence). For the CDR3, the DNA is TGTGCCTGGATTCCGGACATTCCCTACGAGCAGTACTTC. It encodes CAWIPDIPYEQYF.

This chain connects TRBV2 to TRBJ2-5; 9 bases fit TRBD2. The CDR3 covers 15 residues. Germline CDR1 reads SNHLY; CDR2 reads FYNNEI. The V segment lost 6 bases and the J segment 7 bases; nucleotides outside the gene matches: 12. DNA for the CDR3: TGTGCCAGCAGGGCAGGGCTAGCGGGAAGGGGGACCCAGTACTTC. It translates to CASRAGLAGRGTQYF. Drawing the rest from reference TRBV2 and TRBJ2-5, the complete variable domain is EPEVTQTPSHQVTQMGQEVILRCVPISNHLYFYWYRQILGQKVEFLVSFYNNEISEKSEIFDDQFSVERPDGSNFTLKIRSTKLEDSAMYFCASRAGLAGRGTQYFGPGTRLLVL.

This chain connects TRBV28 to TRBJ1-2; the D is unclear. Trimming pared 2 bases from V and 3 bases from J, leaving 10 bases between. The CDR3 contains 14 residues. Looked up from germline, CDR1 is MDHEN and CDR2 is SYDVKM. The CDR3 nucleotides are TGTGCCAGCAGTTTAGAAGCCGGTGACTATGGCTACACCTTC. Residues: CASSLEAGDYGYTF.

CDR3 region: CASSLHGDKQPQHF. The CDR3, as DNA: TGTGCCAGCAGCCTGCACGGGGATAAGCAGCCCCAGCATTTT. The rearrangement uses TRBV2 and TRBJ1-5, with D unclear. Germline V CDR1 and CDR2: SNHLY, FYNNEI. Between the trimmed V and J ends, which lost 6 bases and 7 bases, there was a span of 16 bases. This CDR3 has 14 residues. The full variable domain, with the rest looked up from reference TRBV2 and TRBJ1-5, is EPEVTQTPSHQVTQMGQEVILRCVPISNHLYFYWYRQILGQKVEFLVSFYNNEISEKSEIFDDQFSVERPDGSNFTLKIRSTKLEDSAMYFCASSLHGDKQPQHFGDGTRLSIL.

This clone was detected only a few times. The rearrangement links TRBV30 to TRBJ2-2, with 7 positions matching TRBD2. Germline V gene data show CDR1 as GTSNPN and CDR2 as SVGIG (reference sequence). Trimming took 3 bases from V and 4 from J; bases not matched to a gene: 8. This CDR3 has 15 amino acids. CDR3 in amino acids: CAWRSSGASTGELFF. CDR3 DNA: TGTGCCTGGAGGTCCAGCGGGGCGAGCACCGGGGAGCTGTTTTTT.

The chain employs TRBV5-1 and TRBJ2-2; 7 bases fit TRBD2. The CDR3 runs 15 residues. With V trimmed by 4 bases and J by 4 bases, 7 bases remained unmatched. Germline V CDR1 and CDR2: SGHRS, YFSETQ. The CDR3 sequence is CASSPRREVTGELFF. The CDR3, as DNA: TGCGCCAGCAGCCCACGCCGGGAGGTCACCGGGGAGCTGTTTTTT.

The chain uses TRBV12-3 or TRBV12-4 and TRBJ1-3; D unclear. Trimming cost V 4 bases and J 7 bases, with 11 bases left between them. The CDR3 spans 13 residues. The CDR3 DNA sequence: TGTGCCAGCAGTTACAACTGGAGGAACACCATATATTTT. This translates into CASSYNWRNTIYF.